These T cell receptor beta chains were read from a single sample in a study of T cells after somatic rescue of genetic block. Only in-frame clones appear in the TCRdb table, and some are missing; sequencing was by immunoSEQ multiplex PCR. Among 110,000 or so clones listed, under 95% were seen once. The specimen sequenced was peripheral blood mononuclear cells (PBMCs). These receptors were obtained from a woman between 18 and 30 years old. Both conserved end residues are part of each CDR3. Fields, in order: CDR3 protein, CDR3 DNA, clone size, CDR3 length, D gene, J gene, V gene. D genes are given only for firm matches. Clone size, where shown, is once, few, many, or a class for clones that have expanded.

CDR3: CASSFDRTNAEQYF; DNA: TGTGCCAGCAGTTTCGACAGGACCAACGCCGAGCAGTACTTC; size: -; length: 14; D: -; J: TRBJ2-7; V: TRBV27
CDR3: CASSLVDQPQHF; DNA: TGTGCCAGCAGCTTAGTCGATCAGCCCCAGCATTTT; size: -; length: 12; D: -; J: TRBJ1-5; V: TRBV7-8
CDR3: CASSLRQSYEQYF; DNA: TGTGCCAGCAGCTTACGGCAGTCCTACGAGCAGTACTTC; size: -; length: 13; D: -; J: TRBJ2-7; V: TRBV7-9
CDR3: CASSPGERGGADTQYF; DNA: TGTGCCAGCAGCCCCGGGGAGCGGGGGGGAGCAGATACGCAGTATTTT; size: -; length: 16; D: TRBD2; J: TRBJ2-3; V: TRBV7-2
CDR3: CATSRDGGQGNQPQHF; DNA: TGTGCCACCAGCAGAGATGGGGGACAGGGTAATCAGCCCCAGCATTTT; size: -; length: 16; D: TRBD1; J: TRBJ1-5; V: TRBV15
CDR3: CASSFTAGGSSGNTIYF; DNA: TGTGCCAGCAGTTTCACGGCGGGGGGCAGCTCTGGAAACACCATATATTTT; size: -; length: 17; D: -; J: TRBJ1-3; V: TRBV28
CDR3: CASSSGGGTDTQYF; DNA: TGTGCCAGCAGTTCGGGGGGAGGCACAGATACGCAGTATTTT; size: -; length: 14; D: TRBD2; J: TRBJ2-3; V: TRBV7-3
CDR3: CASSSGTGLSEAFF; DNA: TGTGCCAGCAGTTCCGGGACAGGGCTTTCTGAAGCTTTCTTT; size: few; length: 14; D: TRBD1; J: TRBJ1-1; V: TRBV27
CDR3: CASSLGFAAFF; DNA: TGTGCCAGCAGTTTAGGGTTTGCGGCTTTCTTT; size: -; length: 11; D: -; J: TRBJ1-1; V: TRBV28
CDR3: CASSLLLTGVGGYTF; DNA: TGTGCCAGCAGCTTGTTGCTGACAGGGGTCGGTGGCTACACCTTC; size: few; length: 15; D: TRBD1; J: TRBJ1-2; V: TRBV5-5
CDR3: CASSYGEGGTDTQYF; DNA: TGTGCCAGCAGTTACGGGGAAGGCGGGACAGATACGCAGTATTTT; size: -; length: 15; D: -; J: TRBJ2-3; V: TRBV6-5
CDR3: CASSSRRGSGELFF; DNA: TGTGCCAGCAGCTCCAGGAGGGGATCCGGGGAGCTGTTTTTT; size: -; length: 14; D: -; J: TRBJ2-2; V: TRBV5-6
CDR3: CASSKGQGFTGELFF; DNA: TGTGCCAGCAGCAAGGGACAGGGTTTCACCGGGGAGCTGTTTTTT; size: -; length: 15; D: TRBD1; J: TRBJ2-2; V: TRBV11-3
CDR3: CSASRDSLLW; DNA: TGCAGTGCTAGTAGGGACAGTCTCCTCTGG; size: -; length: 10; D: TRBD1; J: TRBJ1-2; V: TRBV20-1
CDR3: CAWSVRSTRETQYF; DNA: TGTGCCTGGAGTGTACGATCGACAAGAGAGACCCAGTACTTC; size: -; length: 14; D: -; J: TRBJ2-5; V: TRBV30
CDR3: CASGGTGQNYEQYF; DNA: TGTGCCAGCGGGGGGACGGGACAGAACTACGAGCAGTACTTC; size: few; length: 14; D: -; J: TRBJ2-7; V: TRBV6-1
CDR3: CASSQAQSSTDTQYF; DNA: TGCGCCAGCAGCCAGGCGCAATCTAGCACAGATACGCAGTATTTT; size: -; length: 15; D: -; J: TRBJ2-3; V: TRBV5-1
CDR3: CAWSVRNNQPQHF; DNA: TGTGCCTGGAGTGTAAGAAACAATCAGCCCCAGCATTTT; size: few; length: 13; D: -; J: TRBJ1-5; V: TRBV30
CDR3: CASSPYPWGNQPQHF; DNA: TGCGCCAGCAGCCCTTATCCATGGGGGAATCAGCCCCAGCATTTT; size: -; length: 15; D: -; J: TRBJ1-5; V: TRBV5-1
CDR3: CASSASGGYEQYF; DNA: TGTGCCAGCAGCGCTAGCGGGGGTTACGAGCAGTACTTC; size: -; length: 13; D: TRBD2; J: TRBJ2-7; V: TRBV7-7
CDR3: CASSFPGAYGIQYF; DNA: TGTGCCAGCAGCTTTCCGGGGGCTTACGGCATTCAGTACTTC; size: once; length: 14; D: -; J: TRBJ2-4; V: TRBV5-4
CDR3: CASSLSRDSYNSPLHF; DNA: TGTGCCAGCAGTCTTTCCCGGGACTCCTATAATTCACCCCTCCACTTT; size: -; length: 16; D: -; J: TRBJ1-6; V: TRBV2
CDR3: CASSYGQGAETQYF; DNA: TGTGCCAGCAGTTACGGACAGGGGGCTGAGACCCAGTACTTC; size: -; length: 14; D: TRBD1; J: TRBJ2-5; V: TRBV6-5
CDR3: CASSLNWARPPDTQYF; DNA: TGTGCCAGCAGCTTAAATTGGGCAAGACCCCCAGATACGCAGTATTTT; size: -; length: 16; D: -; J: TRBJ2-3; V: TRBV13
CDR3: CASSYSLEYDKTGELFF; DNA: TGTGCCAGCAGCTATTCCTTAGAGTACGATAAGACCGGGGAGCTGTTTTTT; size: -; length: 17; D: -; J: TRBJ2-2; V: TRBV11-3
CDR3: CATRKGHVNTGELFF; DNA: TGTGCCACCCGGAAGGGACACGTGAACACCGGGGAGCTGTTTTTT; size: -; length: 15; D: -; J: TRBJ2-2; V: TRBV15
CDR3: CASNRRGSYNEQFF; DNA: TGTGCCAGCAACCGCCGGGGTTCCTACAATGAGCAGTTCTTC; size: -; length: 14; D: -; J: TRBJ2-1; V: TRBV6-5
CDR3: CASSQSTDTQYF; DNA: TGTGCCAGCAGTCAGAGCACAGATACGCAGTATTTT; size: -; length: 12; D: -; J: TRBJ2-3; V: TRBV7-3